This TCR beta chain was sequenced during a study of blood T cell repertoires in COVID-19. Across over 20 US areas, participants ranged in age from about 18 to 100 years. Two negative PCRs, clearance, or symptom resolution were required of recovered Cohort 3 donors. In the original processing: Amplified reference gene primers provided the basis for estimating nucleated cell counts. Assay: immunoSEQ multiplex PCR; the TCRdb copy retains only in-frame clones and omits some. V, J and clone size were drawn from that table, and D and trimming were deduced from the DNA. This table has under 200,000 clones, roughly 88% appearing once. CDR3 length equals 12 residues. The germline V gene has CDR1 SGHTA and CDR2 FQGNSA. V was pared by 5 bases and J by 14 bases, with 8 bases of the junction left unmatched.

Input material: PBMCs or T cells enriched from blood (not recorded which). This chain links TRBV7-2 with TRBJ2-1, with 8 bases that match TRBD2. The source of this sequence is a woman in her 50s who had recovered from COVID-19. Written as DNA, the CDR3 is TGTGCCAGCAGCCCTGGGCGGCGGGGGGAGTTCTTC. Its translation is CASSPGRRGEFF. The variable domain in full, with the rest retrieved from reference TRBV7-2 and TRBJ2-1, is GAGVSQSPSNKVTEKGKDVELRCDPISGHTALYWYRQSLGQGLEFLIYFQGNSAPDKSGLPSDRFSAERTGGSVSTLTIQRTQQEDSAVYLCASSPGRRGEFFGPGTRLTVL.